One and the same sample provided the 22 T cell receptor beta chains below, sequenced in a study of immune evolution from preneoplasia to lung adenocarcinoma. TCRdb keeps only in-frame clones here, not all; method: immunoSEQ multiplex PCR. The sample includes 10,000 or so clones, approximately 78% seen only once; the top ten take 4% to 5.5%. What was sequenced was FFPE minimally invasive lung adenocarcinoma tissue. The receptors originated from a person aged 70 to 85 with lung adenocarcinoma.

This chain connects TRBV2 to TRBJ2-3; 7 nucleotides match TRBD2. Looked up from germline, CDR1 is SNHLY and CDR2 is FYNNEI. The CDR3 is 15 residues long. V dropped 7 bases and J dropped 2; count of bases not matched to a gene: 9. CDR3 protein: CASTPGRGVTDTQYF. The CDR3 bases are TGTGCCAGCACCCCCGGCCGGGGGGTCACAGATACGCAGTATTTT.

The CDR3 DNA sequence: TGTGCCAGTAGTCGTAGGGTCGGCTATGGCTACACCTTC. Protein sequence: CASSRRVGYGYTF. This chain connects TRBV19 to TRBJ1-2; D is ambiguous. This CDR3 region has 13 residues. V was cut by 5 bases and J by 4 bases, with 11 bases left in between. The V gene's germline CDR1 is LNHDA and CDR2 SQIVND (reference sequence).

This rearrangement joins TRBV11-2 to TRBJ1-1, with a weak D call TRBD1 (5 bases). Deletions cut 0 bases from V and 10 bases from J, with 18 bases between. This CDR3 has 15 residues. Germline V gene lookup returns CDR1 SGHAT and CDR2 FQNNGV. In DNA, the CDR3 is TGTGCCAGCAGCTTAGAGGGCGGGGGAATCGGGAGAGCTTTCTTT. This translates into CASSLEGGGIGRAFF. Based on the CDR3 plus reference TRBV11-2 and TRBJ1-1, the full variable domain is EAGVAQSPRYKIIEKRQSVAFWCNPISGHATLYWYQQILGQGPKLLIQFQNNGVVDDSQLPKDRFSAERLKGVDSTLKIQPAKLEDSAVYLCASSLEGGGIGRAFFGQGTRLTVV.

As DNA, the CDR3 is TGTGCTGGGCAGGGGACAGATACGCAGTATTTT. It translates to CAGQGTDTQYF. The chain uses TRBV12-5 and TRBJ2-3; tentative D call: TRBD1 (6 bases). V was cut by 11 bases and J by 3 bases, with 9 bases left in between. Germline CDR1 and CDR2: LGHNT and FRNRAP. The CDR3 loop spans 11 amino acids.

The V call is TRBV19, the J call TRBJ1-2; 8 bases are a match to TRBD1. This CDR3 comprises 14 residues. Germline CDR1 is LNHDA and CDR2 is SQIVND (reference sequence). V lost 4 bases, J lost 6 bases, and 7 bases stayed unmatched. The CDR3 DNA reads TGTGCCAGTAGTAACGGACAGGGATGGGATGGCTACACCTTC. It is translated as CASSNGQGWDGYTF.

This sequence joins TRBV2 and TRBJ1-5; the D is unclear. The CDR3 runs 13 residues. From germline, CDR1 is SNHLY and CDR2 FYNNEI. Trimming removed 4 bases at V and 7 bases at J, with 11 bases between. CDR3 sequence: CASSVNGVQPQHF. The CDR3 DNA reads TGTGCCAGCAGTGTAAACGGAGTGCAGCCCCAGCATTTT. The full variable domain, in which reference TRBV2 and TRBJ1-5 provide the parts outside the CDR3, is EPEVTQTPSHQVTQMGQEVILRCVPISNHLYFYWYRQILGQKVEFLVSFYNNEISEKSEIFDDQFSVERPDGSNFTLKIRSTKLEDSAMYFCASSVNGVQPQHFGDGTRLSIL.

This clone was detected a few times. The chain has TRBV7-9 and TRBJ1-2; D is ambiguous. V shed 1 base and J shed 4 bases, with 7 bases lying between them. The germline V gene has CDR1 SEHNR and CDR2 FQNEAQ (reference sequence). The CDR3 is made up of 13 amino acids. The DNA of the CDR3 is TGTGCCAGCAGCTTAGGTCGGATCTATGGCTACACCTTC. Translation: CASSLGRIYGYTF.

This chain links TRBV7-8 with TRBJ2-7, with 7 nucleotides matching TRBD1. The CDR3 covers 14 residues. Germline V CDR1 and CDR2: SGHVS, FQNEAQ. Trimming cost V 5 bases and J 3 bases; bases outside gene matches: 7. The DNA of the CDR3 is TGTGCCAGCAGCGTAAGACAGGGAAACTACGAGCAGTACTTC. Amino acid sequence: CASSVRQGNYEQYF.

This clone was seen only a few times. This chain connects TRBV2 to TRBJ2-7; 8 nucleotides agree with TRBD1. The J segment lost 2 bases and the V segment lost 6 bases, leaving 6 bases of the junction unmatched. This CDR3 comprises 14 residues. From germline, CDR1 is SNHLY and CDR2 FYNNEI. DNA of the CDR3: TGTGCCAGCAGCAGGGGGCTATTAACCTACGAGCAGTACTTC. It specifies CASSRGLLTYEQYF.

The gene calls are TRBV5-4 and TRBJ1-5, with a weak D call TRBD1 (5 bases). V lost 2 bases and J lost 15, with 21 bases in between. In germline, CDR1 is SGHNT, CDR2 YYREEE (reference sequence). The CDR3 covers 14 residues. CDR3 in amino acids: CASSFGVDGASLHF. CDR3 bases: TGTGCCAGCAGCTTCGGGGTAGACGGGGCTTCCCTGCATTTT.

CDR3 nucleotides: TGTGCCAGCAGCTTAGGCGGTAGCGTCAACACCGGGGAGCTGTTTTTT. Its protein product is CASSLGGSVNTGELFF. V and J are TRBV7-8 and TRBJ2-2; D possibly corresponds to TRBD2 (5 bases). This CDR3 has 16 residues. The V gene lost 1 base and the J gene lost 2 bases, with 11 bases spanning the gap. Germline CDR1 and CDR2: SGHVS and FQNEAQ.

This chain connects TRBV30 to TRBJ2-3, with 8 bases matching TRBD2. CDR1 is GTSNPN and CDR2 is SVGIG in the germline V gene (reference sequence). The trim removed 5 bases at V and 5 bases at J, leaving 9 bases unmatched. CDR3 size: 14 residues. The CDR3 loop reads CAWRREGGGDTQYF. The CDR3 region has the DNA TGTGCCTGGCGCCGGGAGGGGGGTGGAGATACGCAGTATTTT.

The chain uses TRBV7-8 and TRBJ1-6; TRBD1 might be the D (5 bases). Germline V gene sequence: CDR1 SGHVS, CDR2 FQNEAQ. Trimming took off 1 base at V and 9 bases at J, with 25 bases between the two ends. The CDR3 covers 19 residues. The CDR3 coding sequence is TGTGCCAGCAGCTTAGGAGGGCGTGGGGCCCACCAGAGCAGTTCACCCCTCCACTTT. Encoded protein: CASSLGGRGAHQSSSPLHF.

The V gene is TRBV5-6, the J gene TRBJ1-1; D is undetermined. Germline CDR1 and CDR2: SGHDT and YYEEEE. Trimming cost V 4 bases and J 0 bases, with 10 bases left between them. The CDR3 length is 14 residues. The DNA of the CDR3 is TGTGCCAGCAGCCCGGGCATGATGAACACTGAAGCTTTCTTT. Encoded protein: CASSPGMMNTEAFF.

Only a few counts were recorded for this clone. The chain combines TRBV9 with TRBJ2-3, with 9 bases lining up with TRBD2. J gave up 1 base and V 2 bases, and 5 bases lay outside the gene matches. This CDR3 is 16 amino acids long. Germline CDR1 is SGDLS and CDR2 is YYNGEE. The CDR3 region is CASSVFSGSGTDTQYF. The DNA for the CDR3 is TGTGCCAGCAGCGTTTTTAGCGGGAGTGGCACAGATACGCAGTATTTT.

The chain has TRBV14 and TRBJ2-5; 12 bases agree with TRBD2. The germline CDR1 and CDR2 sequences are SGHDN and FVKESK. The CDR3 consists of 20 residues. Trimming cost V 1 base and J 2 bases; bases outside gene matches: 14. The DNA for the CDR3 is TGTGCCAGCAGCCAAGGCGGGCGGCTAGCGGGAGGGTCGAGACAAGAGACCCAGTACTTC. Translated, it gives CASSQGGRLAGGSRQETQYF.

This chain uses TRBV15 with TRBJ1-6; no clear D gene. CDR1 and CDR2 (germline): LNHNV, YYDKDF (reference sequence). V was pared by 1 base and J by 10 bases, with 8 bases between. The CDR3 spans 13 residues. CDR3 sequence: CATSRGVESPLHF. The CDR3 DNA sequence: TGTGCCACCAGCAGAGGGGTCGAGTCACCCCTCCACTTT.

V is TRBV30 and J is TRBJ2-4, with 14 bases that match TRBD2. CDR3 length: 17 residues. Per germline, CDR1 GTSNPN and CDR2 SVGIG (reference sequence). With V trimmed by 7 bases and J by 1 base, 9 bases remained unmatched. In DNA, the CDR3 is TGTGCCTCGGGACTAGCGGGAGCCAGTATGGCCAAAAACATTCAGTACTTC. It translates to CASGLAGASMAKNIQYF.

In the case of this clone: One junction end does not reproduce the germline sequence, and a read error may be involved. V usage is TRBV9 and J usage is TRBJ2-3; D is perhaps TRBD2 (6 bases). Germline lookup yields CDR1 SGDLS and CDR2 YYNGEE. The length of the CDR3 is 14 residues. The CDR3 protein is CVSSVDSGTDTQYF. The CDR3 DNA is TGTGTCAGCAGCGTAGACAGCGGGACAGATACGCAGTATTTT. Filled out from reference TRBV9 and TRBJ2-3, the complete variable domain reads DSGVTQTPKHLITATGQRVTLRCSPRSGDLSVYWYQQSLDQGLQFLIQYYNGEERAKGNILERFSAQQFPDLHSELNLSSLELGDSALYFCVSSVDSGTDTQYFGPGTRLTVL.

The gene calls are TRBV4-1 and TRBJ1-1; the D gene is possibly TRBD1 (6 bases). Germline loops: CDR1 MGHRA, CDR2 YSYEKL. CDR3 size: 15 residues. Trimming pared 0 bases from V and 7 bases from J, leaving 15 bases between. This CDR3 reads CASSQDLGGRGEAFF. CDR3 sequence (DNA): TGCGCCAGCAGCCAAGATCTAGGGGGGCGAGGTGAAGCTTTCTTT.

The J gene is TRBJ1-4, the V gene TRBV10-1; 7 nucleotides match TRBD1. Germline-derived CDR1 and CDR2 are WNHNN and SYGVQD (reference sequence). V gave up 3 bases and J gave up 5 bases; unmatched junction bases: 6. The CDR3 runs to 15 residues. CDR3 nucleotides: TGCGCCAGCAGTGACGAGACAGGGAGCAATGAAAAACTGTTTTTT. Its protein product is CASSDETGSNEKLFF.

This clone was seen a few times. CDR3 in amino acids: CASSLGLAGKEQTQYF. For the CDR3, the DNA is TGTGCCAGCAGCTTGGGGCTAGCGGGAAAAGAACAGACCCAGTACTTC. The chain carries TRBV5-4 and TRBJ2-5; 9 bases align to TRBD2. With 0 bases clipped from V and 6 bases from J, the junction kept 9 bases outside the gene matches. The germline V gene encodes CDR1 SGHNT and CDR2 YYREEE (reference sequence). This CDR3 has 16 amino acids.